Below are 32 T cell receptor beta chains sequenced from a single sample in a study of blood T cell repertoires in COVID-19. The method was immunoSEQ multiplex PCR; TCRdb's version includes in-frame clones alone and lacks a portion of them. The table has around 220,000 clones, approximately 85% seen once. The material sequenced was peripheral blood. Receptors were obtained from a woman of 80 years or more with COVID-19, enrolled during active disease.

The V and J genes are TRBV7-2 and TRBJ2-7; D gene uncertain. The V and J ends lost 5 bases and 4 bases respectively, with 6 bases between them. The CDR3 extends over 11 amino acids. Germline loops: CDR1 SGHTA, CDR2 FQGNSA. The CDR3: CASSQAYEQYF. The CDR3 nucleotides are TGTGCCAGCAGCCAAGCTTACGAGCAGTACTTC.

V usage is TRBV28 and J usage is TRBJ2-3, with 7 bases fitting TRBD2. CDR3 length equals 16 residues. The junction had 16 bases not matched to a gene; V was cut back by 5 bases and J by 8 bases. The V gene's germline CDR1 is MDHEN and CDR2 SYDVKM. In nucleotides, the CDR3 is TGTGCCAGCAGTCCCGGGGGAGGGACTCCTCTTGGTACGCAGTATTTT. Amino acids: CASSPGGGTPLGTQYF.

The chain uses TRBV19 and TRBJ1-6; D uncertain. This CDR3 is 15 amino acids long. V lost 2 bases, J lost 10 bases, and 15 bases lay in between. Germline loops: CDR1 LNHDA, CDR2 SQIVND (reference sequence). The CDR3 protein is CASSIQAHTGSPLHF. The CDR3 nucleotides are TGTGCCAGTAGTATACAGGCCCATACCGGCTCACCCCTCCACTTT.

This chain uses TRBV28 with TRBJ1-2; D gene ambiguous. Trimming pared 7 bases from V and 8 bases from J, leaving 20 bases between. Germline CDR1 is MDHEN and CDR2 is SYDVKM. The CDR3 consists of 14 residues. The CDR3 DNA sequence: TGTGCCAGCACGAAGCGGAATCTGGCTAGGGGCTACACCTTC. Residues: CASTKRNLARGYTF.

This clone was detected many times. In nucleotides, the CDR3 is TGTGCCAGCTCACCGCAGGGTTTACGTGGCTACACCTTC. This encodes CASSPQGLRGYTF. The chain recombines TRBV18 with TRBJ1-2, with D tentatively TRBD1 (5 bases). Germline CDR1 is KGHSH and CDR2 is LQKENI. The CDR3 is made up of 13 amino acids. The V end lost 3 bases, the J end lost 7 bases, and 12 bases lay between the germline ends.

The chain recombines TRBV7-2 with TRBJ1-3, with D tentatively TRBD1 (5 bases). V lost 1 base and J lost 6, with 7 bases in between. CDR1 is SGHTA, CDR2 FQGNSA, per germline. This CDR3 has 13 amino acids. In DNA, the CDR3 is TGTGCCAGCAGCTTAGGCAGGGCAAACACCATATATTTT. This encodes CASSLGRANTIYF.

The J gene is TRBJ1-5, the V gene TRBV5-6; perhaps TRBD1 as D (5 bases). The germline gives CDR1 SGHDT, CDR2 YYEEEE. Trimming removed 2 bases from V and 2 bases from J, with 8 bases in between. The CDR3 has 14 amino acids. The DNA for the CDR3 is TGTGCCAGCAGCTTTCAGGGCCGCAATCAGCCCCAGCATTTT. This gives the protein CASSFQGRNQPQHF.

V and J are TRBV5-8 and TRBJ1-4; D possibly corresponds to TRBD1 (5 bases). The CDR3 loop spans 14 amino acids. Germline V lookup: CDR1 SGHTS, CDR2 YDEGEE. V lost 0 bases to trimming and J lost 5 bases, with 8 bases between them. Here the CDR3 DNA reads TGTGCCAGCAGCTTGGTTTCAGGGAATGAAAAACTGTTTTTT. Translation: CASSLVSGNEKLFF.

This clone was counted between two and nine times. The rearrangement links TRBV29-1 to TRBJ2-1; 8 bases agree with TRBD1. CDR1 is SQVTM and CDR2 is ANQGSEA in the germline V gene. The length of the CDR3 is 13 residues. V gave up 3 bases and J gave up 7 bases; unmatched junction bases: 5. The CDR3 sequence is CSVDRQGRNEQFF. For the CDR3, the DNA is TGCAGCGTTGACCGACAGGGGAGGAATGAGCAGTTCTTC.

V is TRBV18 and J is TRBJ2-7, with 8 nucleotides matching TRBD1. J lost 5 bases, V lost 2 bases, and 8 bases had no gene match. The CDR3 is made up of 15 amino acids. CDR1 and CDR2 from the germline V gene are KGHSH and LQKENI. The CDR3 DNA sequence: TGTGCCAGCTCACCATTGAATGCAGGGGGCAACGAGCAGTACTTC. Translated: CASSPLNAGGNEQYF.

The genes are TRBV21-1 and TRBJ1-1. TRBV21-1 is recorded as a pseudogene. The CDR3 runs to 15 residues. The CDR3 DNA follows: TGTGCCAGCAGCCCTACCTTAGGAGGTAACACTGAAGCTTTCTTT. Its protein is CASSPTLGGNTEAFF.

The genes are TRBV6-2 or TRBV6-3 and TRBJ1-5; 7 bases map to TRBD1. The V gene end was trimmed by 2 bases and the J gene end by 7 bases; junction bases not matched to a gene: 5. Germline CDR1 is MNHEY and CDR2 is SVGEGT. This CDR3 is built from 14 residues. The CDR3 region has the DNA TGTGCCAGCAGTTACGCGGGACAGACCCAGCCCCAGCATTTT. Its translation is CASSYAGQTQPQHF.

The CDR3 bases are TGTGCCAGCAGCCTCGACAGTGTCTACGAGCAGTACTTC. Translating gives CASSLDSVYEQYF. The V gene is TRBV6-5, the J gene TRBJ2-7, with D possibly matching TRBD1 (5 bases). The CDR3 has 13 residues. The V and J ends lost 6 bases and 3 bases respectively, with 12 bases between them. CDR1 and CDR2 from the germline V gene are MNHEY and SVGAGI.

This clone has only one observation. V gene TRBV7-2 combines with J gene TRBJ2-7; D perhaps matches TRBD2 (6 bases). The CDR3 is 15 residues long. Germline V gives CDR1 SGHTA, CDR2 FQGNSA. Deletions cut 1 base from V and 1 base from J, with 11 bases between. The CDR3 nucleotides read TGTGCCAGCAGCTTAGGAGGTAGCGGATCCTACGAGCAGTACTTC. Protein product: CASSLGGSGSYEQYF.

The CDR3 DNA sequence: TGCAGCGTTGCGACAGTACTCTCCTACGAGCAGTACTTC. Its protein is CSVATVLSYEQYF. V gene TRBV29-1 combines with J gene TRBJ2-7, with D tentatively TRBD1 (5 bases). The CDR3 loop spans 13 amino acids. Trimming removed 4 bases from V and 0 bases from J, with 10 bases in between. Germline CDR1 SQVTM, CDR2 ANQGSEA.

The chain has TRBV3-1 (or the pseudogene TRBV3-2) and TRBJ2-1; 10 bases fit TRBD2. This CDR3 has 17 amino acids. With V trimmed by 3 bases and J by 6 bases, 11 bases remained unmatched. Germline lookup yields CDR1 LGHDT and CDR2 YNNKEL (reference sequence). The CDR3 loop is CASSQALTSGDGNEQFF. As DNA, the CDR3 is TGTGCCAGCAGCCAGGCCCTCACTAGCGGGGATGGCAATGAGCAGTTCTTC.

This clone occurred once. This chain links TRBV29-1 with TRBJ2-3, with TRBD2 matching over 10 bases. The J segment lost 2 bases and the V segment lost 5 bases, leaving 7 bases of the junction unmatched. The CDR3 has 15 amino acids. Germline V gene lookup returns CDR1 SQVTM and CDR2 ANQGSEA. CDR3 coding DNA: TGCAGCGTTCGAACGACTAGCGGGCCCACAGATACGCAGTATTTT. Translated, it gives CSVRTTSGPTDTQYF.

The J gene is TRBJ2-3, the V gene TRBV21-1; the table's D call TRBD2 went unverified against the DNA. TRBV21-1 is annotated as a pseudogene. The CDR3 is 18 amino acids. In DNA, the CDR3 is TGTGCCAGCAGCAAAGCGGGGACTAGCGGGGGCGCCACAGATACGCAGTATTTT. Protein sequence: CASSKAGTSGGATDTQYF.

The chain carries TRBV9 and TRBJ2-3; 7 positions match TRBD2. J lost 0 bases, V lost 0 bases, and 10 bases had no gene match. CDR3 length: 18 amino acids. The V gene's germline CDR1 is SGDLS and CDR2 YYNGEE. The DNA of the CDR3 is TGTGCCAGCAGCGTAGCGGGTGTGGCGGGAGCGAGCACAGATACGCAGTATTTT. This translates into CASSVAGVAGASTDTQYF.

This chain connects TRBV11-2 to TRBJ2-7; D uncertain. V was trimmed by 6 bases and J by 6 bases, leaving 15 bases between them. This CDR3 comprises 13 residues. CDR1 and CDR2 from the germline V gene are SGHAT and FQNNGV. CDR3 residues: CASSPNLPGEQYF. The CDR3 DNA reads TGTGCCAGCAGTCCCAACCTCCCCGGCGAGCAGTACTTC. Full variable domain (rest looked up from reference TRBV11-2 and TRBJ2-7): EAGVAQSPRYKIIEKRQSVAFWCNPISGHATLYWYQQILGQGPKLLIQFQNNGVVDDSQLPKDRFSAERLKGVDSTLKIQPAKLEDSAVYLCASSPNLPGEQYFGPGTRLTVT.

The chain recombines TRBV5-1 with TRBJ1-1; 10 bases are a match to TRBD1. Trimming at V came to 5 bases and at J to 4 bases, leaving 5 bases not matched to a gene. CDR1 is SGHRS and CDR2 is YFSETQ in the germline V gene. This CDR3 spans 14 amino acids. The CDR3 region has the DNA TGCGCCAGCAGACGCGACAGGGGGCCCACTGAAGCTTTCTTT. Amino acid sequence: CASRRDRGPTEAFF.

Notes on this clone: No DNA is shown, since the ends of the CDR3 on it are uncertain; the CDR3 is the one TCRdb lists. V and J are TRBV27 and TRBJ1-4; the table's TRBD1 call for D was not verified on the DNA. Germline CDR1 MNHEY, CDR2 SMNVEV (reference sequence). The CDR3 numbers 17 amino acids, ends counted. CDR3: CASSFFGQASTNEKLFF.

The chain has TRBV7-9 and TRBJ1-6, with unresolved D. Germline CDR1 reads SEHNR; CDR2 reads FQNEAQ (reference sequence). This CDR3 has 19 residues. Deletions cut 5 bases from V and 0 bases from J, with 20 bases between. CDR3 protein: CASSHPGSRGTSYNSPLHF. Written as DNA, the CDR3 is TGTGCCAGCAGCCACCCGGGATCCCGAGGTACCTCCTATAATTCACCCCTCCACTTT.

This chain joins TRBV7-9 and TRBJ1-2; no reliable D call. V lost 0 bases to trimming and J lost 0 bases, with 14 bases between them. The CDR3 runs to 17 residues. CDR1 is SEHNR, CDR2 FQNEAQ, per germline (reference sequence). DNA for the CDR3: TGTGCCAGCAGCTTAGCACGTCAAGTATCAGCTAACTATGGCTACACCTTC. Protein product: CASSLARQVSANYGYTF.

The chain has TRBV18 and TRBJ1-2; no firm D call. Germline assignment: CDR1 KGHSH and CDR2 LQKENI. The CDR3 is 12 residues long. The germline V and J ends were trimmed by 6 bases and 1 base, with 6 bases remaining between them. The CDR3 region has the DNA TGTGCCAGCTCGAGAGATAACTATGGCTACACCTTC. This sequence encodes CASSRDNYGYTF. The entire variable domain, with the rest obtained from reference TRBV18 and TRBJ1-2, is as follows: NAGVMQNPRHLVRRRGQEARLRCSPMKGHSHVYWYRQLPEEGLKFMVYLQKENIIDESGMPKERFSAEFPKEGPSILRIQQVVRGDSAAYFCASSRDNYGYTFGSGTRLTVV.

The chain joins TRBV18 to TRBJ2-5; 8 bases line up with TRBD1. Trimming took 4 bases from V and 5 from J; bases not matched to a gene: 3. The CDR3 consists of 13 residues. Germline V gene sequence: CDR1 KGHSH, CDR2 LQKENI. CDR3 amino acids: CASSQHRGETQYF. The CDR3 bases are TGTGCCAGCTCACAACACAGGGGGGAGACCCAGTACTTC.

The J gene is TRBJ2-7, the V gene TRBV7-9, with TRBD2 as a possible D gene (6 bases). Per the germline V gene, CDR1 is SEHNR and CDR2 is FQNEAQ (reference sequence). The CDR3 is 14 amino acids. The germline V and J ends were trimmed by 5 bases and 3 bases, with 14 bases remaining between them. The CDR3: CASSPGWEVYEQYF. The DNA for the CDR3 is TGTGCCAGCAGCCCCGGATGGGAGGTCTACGAGCAGTACTTC.

This rearrangement joins TRBV4-1 to TRBJ2-1; 7 nucleotides line up with TRBD2. CDR3 length: 16 amino acids. V shed 1 base and J 16 bases; nucleotides not matched to a gene: 19. Germline lookup yields CDR1 MGHRA and CDR2 YSYEKL. CDR3 sequence reads: CASSQVSHFAGLDKFF. Written as DNA, the CDR3 is TGCGCCAGCAGCCAAGTTTCTCACTTTGCCGGACTAGATAAATTCTTC.

The gene calls are TRBV6-1 and TRBJ2-7, with D unclear. Germline values: CDR1 MNHNS, CDR2 SASEGT. CDR3 length equals 14 residues. Between the trimmed V and J ends, which lost 1 base and 1 base, there was a span of 8 bases. The CDR3 loop is CASSEDRISYEQYF. The CDR3 region has the DNA TGTGCCAGCAGTGAAGACAGAATATCCTACGAGCAGTACTTC.

The chain carries TRBV7-9 and TRBJ1-1; TRBD1 is a possible D gene (6 bases). CDR1 and CDR2 (germline): SEHNR, FQNEAQ (reference sequence). This CDR3 contains 15 residues. Deletions cut 1 base from V and 6 bases from J, with 15 bases between. The CDR3 reads CASSLVVHRDAEAFF. The CDR3 region has the DNA TGTGCCAGCAGCTTAGTGGTGCACAGGGACGCTGAAGCTTTCTTT.

This clone was picked up one time. The V and J genes are TRBV3-1 (or the pseudogene TRBV3-2) and TRBJ1-4; a weak D match, TRBD1 (6 bases). This CDR3 spans 12 amino acids. V dropped 3 bases and J dropped 13 bases, with 12 bases sitting between them. The V gene's germline CDR1 is LGHDT and CDR2 YNNKEL (reference sequence). The CDR3 spells CASSHQGSTLFF. The CDR3 DNA reads TGTGCCAGCAGCCACCAGGGGTCAACACTGTTTTTT.

CDR3 sequence reads: CASTLTGTNTGELFF. CDR3 DNA: TGTGCCAGCACCCTGACAGGAACGAACACCGGGGAGCTGTTTTTT. The gene calls are TRBV7-2 and TRBJ2-2; the D gene is possibly TRBD1 (6 bases). V lost 7 bases and J lost 0, with 12 bases in between. CDR1 and CDR2 from the germline V gene are SGHTA and FQGNSA. The CDR3 extends over 15 amino acids.